This T cell receptor (beta chain) was recovered during a study of T cell repertoires in cytomegalovirus infection (dated by TCRdb to about 2019). As for the study more broadly: The peptide stimulations were aimed at well-studied HLA-B-restricted epitopes as well as recently identified HLA-C-restricted CMV epitopes, whose presentation resists viral immunomodulation. Donor HLA type was relevant to the analysis, because carriage of CMV infection together with the matching HLA type was indicated by public TCR beta signatures.

The junction shows trimming of 3 bases on V and 8 bases on J, and the gene matches do not reach 6 bases of it. The CDR3 holds 14 amino acids from the cysteine to the phenylalanine. Here the CDR3 DNA is all that survives: 42 bases in frame from base 1. CDR1 is given as LNHDA and CDR2 as SQIVND, both from the germline V gene (reference sequence). The data were produced on an Illumina HiSeq 1500. The raw public reads went through TCRdb reprocessing: fastp at Q25, MiXCR clone calling, in-frame beta chains kept. Rows are combined by CDR3 protein, so each entry shows the most common genes and DNA. The sample data list roughly 500,000 distinct CDR3 sequences, and approximately 40% of these were observed just once. Jointly, the top ten make up approximately 40% of the sample. In this sample, this clonotype turned up a few times. Its antigen remains unidentified. No base-level quality is on record; no much larger clone is a single base apart.

Explained via the paper, the treatment or condition label denotes: in vitro stimulation with specific CMV peptide epitopes to enrich CMV-specific T cells. Findings and caveats that apply to the study as a whole: In both this cohort and an independent 352-donor cohort, the cumulative frequency of public TCR beta family members distinguished carriers of CMV infection plus the relevant HLA type. The ex vivo response was dominated by HLA-C-restricted CMV-specific TCR beta clonotypes, which also provided the single most frequent clonotype in two of eight donors.

The source of this sequence is a human donor in good health (CMV status not recorded). Some clones in this sample may be carry-over from other donors' samples. The sequence is built from TRBV19 and TRBJ2-1; TRBD1 fits 8 bases in the junction. Sequencing was performed on cultured PBMCs, taken from culture after CMV antigen stimulation. The CDR3 in this case is CASSIQGAGDEQFF. The DNA is as follows: TGTGCCAGTAGTATCCAGGGGGCGGGTGATGAGCAGTTCTTC.